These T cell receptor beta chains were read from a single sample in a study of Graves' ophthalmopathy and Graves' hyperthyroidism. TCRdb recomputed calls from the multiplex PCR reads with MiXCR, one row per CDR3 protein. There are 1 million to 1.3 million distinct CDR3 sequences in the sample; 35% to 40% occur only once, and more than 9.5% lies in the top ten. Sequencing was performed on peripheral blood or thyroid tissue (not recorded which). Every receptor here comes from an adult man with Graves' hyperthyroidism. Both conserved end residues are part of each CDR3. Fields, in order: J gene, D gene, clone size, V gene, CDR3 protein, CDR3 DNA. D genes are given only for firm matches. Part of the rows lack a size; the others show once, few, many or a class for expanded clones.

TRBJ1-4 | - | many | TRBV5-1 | CASSVRRDEKLFF | TGCGCCAGCAGTGTCAGGAGGGATGAAAAACTGTTTTTT
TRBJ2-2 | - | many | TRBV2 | CASSEVDTGELFF | TGTGCCAGCAGTGAAGTCGACACCGGGGAGCTGTTTTTT
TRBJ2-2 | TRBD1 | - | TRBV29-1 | CSGRDRGTGELFF | TGCAGCGGACGGGACAGGGGCACCGGGGAGCTGTTTTTT
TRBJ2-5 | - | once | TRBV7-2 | CASSPPSAQETQYF | TGTGCCAGCTCACCACCGAGCGCTCAAGAGACCCAGTACTTC
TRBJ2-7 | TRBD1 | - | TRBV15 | CATSRKTGGGRWREYF | TGTGCCACCAGCAGAAAAACAGGGGGCGGGAGATGGAGGGAGTACTTC
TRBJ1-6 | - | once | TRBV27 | CASSFGETNNSPLHF | TGTGCCAGCAGTTTTGGGGAAACCAATAATTCACCCCTCCACTTT
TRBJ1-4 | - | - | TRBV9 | CASSPRLEEKLFF | TGTGCCAGCAGCCCGCGACTGGAGGAAAAACTGTTTTTT
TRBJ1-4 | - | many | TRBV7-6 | CASSLEDGDEKLFF | TGTGCCAGCAGCTTAGAGGACGGGGATGAAAAACTGTTTTTT
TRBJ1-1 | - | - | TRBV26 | CASGRQMNTEAFF | TGTGCCAGCGGCAGACAGATGAACACTGAAGCTTTCTTT
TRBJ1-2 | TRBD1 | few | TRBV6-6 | CASRQRPGQGDLYGYTF | TGTGCCAGCAGGCAAAGACCGGGACAGGGGGATCTCTATGGCTACACCTTC
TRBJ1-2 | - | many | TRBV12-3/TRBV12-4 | CASSLGQWLDTF | TGTGCCAGCAGTTTAGGACAGTGGCTCGACACCTTC
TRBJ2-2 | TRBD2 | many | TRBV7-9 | CASGESGDWAGELFF | TGTGCCAGCGGGGAGAGCGGGGATTGGGCCGGGGAGCTGTTTTTT
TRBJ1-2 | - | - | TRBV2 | CASSESQRDRNYGHTF | TGTGCCAGCAGTGAATCTCAAAGGGATCGGAACTATGGCCACACCTTC
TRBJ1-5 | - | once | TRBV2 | CASSLFRSDNQPQHF | TGTGCCAGCAGTTTATTCCGTTCAGACAACCAGCCCCAGCATTTT
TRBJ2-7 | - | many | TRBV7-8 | CASSSRTGSDGSSYEQYF | TGTGCCAGCAGCTCGAGGACCGGATCTGACGGTAGTTCCTACGAGCAGTACTTC
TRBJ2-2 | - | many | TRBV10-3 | CAIRDSQGLVDGELFF | TGTGCCATCAGGGACTCCCAGGGGCTGGTAGACGGGGAGCTGTTTTTT
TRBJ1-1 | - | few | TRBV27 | CASTPGGVGDATEAFF | TGTGCCAGCACCCCGGGGGGGGTTGGAGATGCCACTGAAGCTTTCTTT
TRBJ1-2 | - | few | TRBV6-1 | CASGSRGPPTF | TGTGCCAGCGGATCCAGGGGACCACCCACCTTC
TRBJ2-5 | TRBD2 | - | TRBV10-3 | CASSASGGIQETQYF | TGTGCCAGCAGTGCTAGCGGGGGGATACAAGAGACCCAGTACTTC
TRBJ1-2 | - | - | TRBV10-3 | CAISEDGYQVPGYTF | TGTGCCATCAGCGAAGACGGTTATCAAGTCCCTGGCTACACCTTC
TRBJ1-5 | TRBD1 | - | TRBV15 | CATSSRQGGPQHF | TGTGCCACCAGCAGCCGACAGGGCGGGCCCCAGCATTTT
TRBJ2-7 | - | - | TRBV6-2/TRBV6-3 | CASNKGRPVFYEQYF | TGTGCCAGCAACAAGGGACGGCCGGTGTTCTACGAGCAGTACTTC
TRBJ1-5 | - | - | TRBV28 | CASSSGRIYNQPQHF | TGTGCCAGCAGTTCCGGGAGGATATACAATCAGCCCCAGCATTTT
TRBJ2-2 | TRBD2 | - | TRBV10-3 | CAISETSGRANTGELFF | TGTGCCATCAGTGAGACGAGCGGGAGGGCGAACACCGGGGAGCTGTTTTTT